This T cell receptor beta chain comes out of a study of control samples from healthy donors and cancer patients. Trimming removed 7 bases from V and 4 bases from J, with 11 bases in between. Germline loops: CDR1 ENHRY, CDR2 SYGVKD. The CDR3 length is 13 residues. Measured with immunoSEQ multiplex PCR; TCRdb has only the in-frame clones, and not every one. In the table there are roughly 84,000 clones, about 88% of which are singletons. This clonotype originated in a man aged 50-59 years in good health. The sequencing input was blood. The chain carries TRBV10-3 and TRBJ1-3; D is unclear. The CDR3 sequence: CAITAGIGNTIYF. The CDR3 DNA sequence: TGTGCCATCACAGCGGGGATAGGAAACACCATATATTTT.